Each of the 13 T cell receptor beta chains below was sequenced from the same sample in a study of CD8+ T cells in alopecia areata. cDNA prepared by RNA extraction and subsequent reverse transcription served as the template for sequencing. TCRdb keeps only in-frame clones here, not all; method: immunoSEQ multiplex PCR. The sample presents around 300,000 clones, none singletons. Cells that came from pooled cutaneous lymph nodes were sorted using CD4, CD8alpha, NKG2D, NKG2ACE and other markers. The sample consisted of CD4+ T cells sorted from a lymph node. The receptors come from a C3H/HeJ mouse with alopecia areata. The strain's MHC type: H2-k.

Concerning this clone itself: Genes and germline are mouse. The read terminates 4 residues before the CDR3 end, so the remaining end is supplied by the germline J gene. The chain recombines TRBV19 with TRBJ2-3, with a weak D call TRBD2 (5 bases). Trimming stripped 9 bases from V and 1 base from J, with 12 bases between. The CDR3 has 13 amino acids. Germline loops: CDR1 FNHDT, CDR2 SITEND (reference sequence). CDR3 DNA, as far as it was read: TGTGCCACCCGGGGTGGGGGTGCAGAA. The encoded protein is CATRGGGAE. The full CDR3 protein reads CATRGGGAETLYF.

About this clone itself: Each gene name is a mouse one. Coverage ceases 4 residues before the CDR3 finishes, and the germline J gene fills in the end. The V and J genes are TRBV16 and TRBJ2-3; 10 bases match TRBD2. This CDR3 is 16 amino acids long. V lost 5 bases to trimming and J lost 0 bases; unmatched junction nucleotides: 5. Per the germline V gene, CDR1 is SGHSA and CDR2 is FRNQAP. The sequenced part of the CDR3 DNA is TGTGCAAGCAGCCCGGGACTGGGGACTAGTGCAGAA. Translation: CASSPGLGTSAE. In full, the CDR3 reads CASSPGLGTSAETLYF.

Concerning this clone: Each gene name is a mouse one. The read terminates 4 residues ahead of where the CDR3 ends, so the germline J gene completes it. This chain uses TRBV1 with TRBJ2-2; 9 nucleotides agree with TRBD1. The CDR3 consists of 15 residues. Trimming removed 4 bases from V and 4 bases from J; junction bases left unmatched: 4. Per germline, CDR1 NSQYPW and CDR2 LRSPGD (reference sequence). The CDR3 sequence: CTCSGDRVGTGQLYF. The part of the CDR3 DNA that was read is TGCACCTGCAGTGGGGACAGGGTGGGCACCGGG. Supplemented by reference TRBV1 and TRBJ2-2, the full variable domain reads VTLLEQNPRWRLVPRGQAVNLRCILKNSQYPWMSWYQQDLQKQLQWLFTLRSPGDKEVKSLPGADYLATRVTDTELRLQVANMSQGRTLYCTCSGDRVGTGQLYFGEGSKLTVL.

Comments on this clone: Mouse names are used for the genes. The read is 4 residues too short to cover the CDR3 end, so that end is filled in from the germline J gene. The gene calls are TRBV13-3 and TRBJ2-5; the match to TRBD2 covers 7 bases. The CDR3 sequence is 14 residues long. In germline, CDR1 is NNHDY, CDR2 SYVADS. The CDR3 bases that were read are TGTGCCAGCAGTGATGGGCTGGGGGTCGAC. This codes for CASSDGLGVD. The whole CDR3 sequence is CASSDGLGVDTQYF.

This clone was picked up many times. All gene names here are mouse names. The CDR3 end is not reached by the read, which stops 4 residues before it; the germline J gene fills it in. Additional DNA sequences in this sample encode the identical CDR3. V and J are TRBV13-1 and TRBJ1-2, with TRBD1 matching 7 bases. The junction had 0 bases not matched to a gene; V was cut back by 2 bases and J by 2 bases. This CDR3 has 13 amino acids. Per the germline V gene, CDR1 is NSHNY and CDR2 is SYGAGN. CDR3 loop: CASSETGNSDYTF. The DNA read from the CDR3 is TGTGCCAGCAGTGAGACAGGGAACTCC.

Remarks on this clone: The genes are named according to mouse. With the read ending 4 residues before the CDR3 end, the germline J gene is used to fill in that end. The chain has TRBV14 and TRBJ2-3; TRBD2 matches 8 bases. This CDR3 has 15 amino acids. Germline lookup yields CDR1 SGHDT and CDR2 FRDEAV. Losses at the gene ends were 2 bases for V and 4 bases for J; bases not matched to a gene: 6. The CDR3 DNA, read in part, is TGTGCCAGCAGTTTATGGGGGGGATTTTCAGAA. Translating gives CASSLWGGFSE. The entire CDR3 sequence reads CASSLWGGFSETLYF.

Regarding this clone: Gene names and germline refer to mouse. The read ends 4 residues early relative to the CDR3; the germline J gene fills the gap. This chain uses TRBV13-1 with TRBJ2-1; the match to TRBD2 covers 12 bases. Germline CDR1 is NSHNY and CDR2 is SYGAGN. The CDR3 extends over 16 amino acids. Losses at the gene ends were 2 bases for V and 5 bases for J; bases not matched to a gene: 5. The sequenced part of the CDR3 DNA is TGTGCCAGCAGTGAAGGACTGGGGGGGAAGGATGCT. Amino acids: CASSEGLGGKDA. The full CDR3 sequence reads CASSEGLGGKDAEQFF.

As regards this clone: Mouse gene names apply. The CDR3 end is not reached by the read, which stops 4 residues before it; the germline J gene fills it in. The rearrangement links TRBV19 to TRBJ2-2; 11 nucleotides match TRBD2. Germline V gives CDR1 FNHDT, CDR2 SITEND (reference sequence). The junction had 4 bases not matched to a gene; V was cut back by 4 bases and J by 2 bases. The CDR3 covers 16 residues. The CDR3: CASSSLGGPNTGQLYF. Incomplete CDR3 DNA: TGTGCCAGCAGTTCACTGGGGGGGCCTAACACCGGG.

This clone has a handful of counts. Gene names and germline match the mouse. The sequenced CDR3 bases are TGTGCCAGCAGTGACGGACTGGGGGGTTTCCAAGAC. Amino acid sequence: CASSDGLGGFQD. The CDR3, in full, reads CASSDGLGGFQDTQYF. The V call is TRBV13-1, the J call TRBJ2-5; 11 positions match TRBD2. The read ends 4 residues shy of where the CDR3 ends; the end is completed using the germline J gene. The CDR3 has 16 amino acids. J was trimmed by 2 bases and V by 2 bases; bases with no gene match: 4. Germline V gene sequence: CDR1 NSHNY, CDR2 SYGAGN.

This clone was recorded a few times. Here the gene names and germline are mouse. The sequence runs out 4 residues before the end of the CDR3; the remainder is reconstructed from the germline J gene. The J gene is TRBJ2-5, the V gene TRBV13-2, with 8 bases fitting TRBD2. CDR3 length: 15 residues. Germline values: CDR1 NNHNN, CDR2 SYGAGS (reference sequence). CDR3 sequence: CASGDDWGLGDTQYF. CDR3 DNA (partial): TGTGCCAGCGGTGATGACTGGGGGCTAGGAGAC.

Turning to this clone: Here the gene names and germline are mouse. The CDR3 end lies 3 residues beyond the end of the read and is filled in from the germline J gene. The rearrangement links TRBV19 to TRBJ1-6, with TRBD1 matching over 7 bases. TRBJ1-6 is filed as an ORF, its function uncertain. The CDR3 is 13 amino acids. CDR1 and CDR2 (germline): FNHDT, SITEND (reference sequence). The sequenced CDR3 bases are TGTGCCAGCAGTCCTTCACAGGGGTTGCCC. Translating gives CASSPSQGLP. The full CDR3 protein reads CASSPSQGLPLYF.

In this sample, this clone turned up a few times. Gene names and germline match the mouse. The CDR3 goes on 4 residues after the read ends, and that part is filled in from the germline J gene. V gene TRBV14 combines with J gene TRBJ2-1; 8 positions match TRBD2. The CDR3 totals 13 residues. From germline, CDR1 is SGHDT and CDR2 FRDEAV. The CDR3 bases that were read are TGTGCCAGCAGTCCCGGGACTGGCGCT. As protein: CASSPGTGA. The entire CDR3 sequence reads CASSPGTGAEQFF. The whole variable domain, remainder taken from reference TRBV14 and TRBJ2-1, is EAGVTQSPRYAVLQEGQAVSFWCDPISGHDTLYWYQQPRDQGPQLLVYFRDEAVIDNSQLPSDRFSAVRPKGTNSTLKIQSAKQGDTATYLCASSPGTGAEQFFGPGTRLTVL.

This clone was counted between two and nine times. The gene symbols are mouse symbols. The read ends 4 residues early relative to the CDR3; the germline J gene fills the gap. In the same sample, other DNA sequences code for this CDR3. The chain has TRBV13-2 and TRBJ2-2; 7 bases map to TRBD1. The CDR3 contains 13 residues. The V segment lost 5 bases and the J segment 2 bases; nucleotides outside the gene matches: 0. Germline V gives CDR1 NNHNN, CDR2 SYGAGS (reference sequence). The CDR3 region is CASGTGNTGQLYF. Incomplete CDR3 DNA: TGTGCCAGCGGGACAGGGAACACCGGG.